The 18 T cell receptor beta chains presented below share a single source sample, sequenced in a study of T cell changes during pregnancy in multiple sclerosis (dated by TCRdb to about 2019). Libraries were constructed by the immunoSEQ multiplex PCR assay. TCRdb provides this immuneACCESS table in a form limited to in-frame rearrangements. Some clones are lacking; in checked studies, under half of them reflect an unresolved V gene, and why the rest are absent is not known. The sample has 66,000 or so clones on record, 70% to 90% of them singletons. Of the sample, 0.8% to 0.9% is held by the ten largest clones. Sequenced here: peripheral blood, sampled in the first trimester of pregnancy. These receptors came from a female donor in good health, enrolled as a control in a pregnancy study.

This sequence joins TRBV11-3 and TRBJ2-1; a possible D gene is TRBD1 (6 bases). Trimming stripped 0 bases from V and 7 bases from J, with 13 bases between. CDR1 is SGHNT and CDR2 is YENEEA in the germline V gene. CDR3 length: 15 residues. CDR3: CASSLEQGRGNEQFF. In DNA, the CDR3 is TGTGCCAGCAGCTTAGAACAGGGTCGCGGGAATGAGCAGTTCTTC. Together with reference TRBV11-3 and TRBJ2-1, the CDR3 gives the full variable domain: EAGVVQSPRYKIIEKKQPVAFWCNPISGHNTLYWYLQNLGQGPELLIRYENEEAVDDSQLPKDRFSAERLKGVDSTLKIQPAELGDSAVYLCASSLEQGRGNEQFFGPGTRLTVL.

The gene calls are TRBV9 and TRBJ2-1; D is unclear. The V gene lost 2 bases and the J gene lost 7 bases, with 10 bases spanning the gap. The CDR3 has 13 residues. Germline CDR1 is SGDLS and CDR2 is YYNGEE. The CDR3 nucleotides are TGTGCCAGCAGCGTCCTGCACACAAATGAGCAGTTCTTC. It codes for CASSVLHTNEQFF. The whole variable domain, filled in from reference TRBV9 and TRBJ2-1, reads DSGVTQTPKHLITATGQRVTLRCSPRSGDLSVYWYQQSLDQGLQFLIQYYNGEERAKGNILERFSAQQFPDLHSELNLSSLELGDSALYFCASSVLHTNEQFFGPGTRLTVL.

The gene calls are TRBV12-5 and TRBJ1-2, with 7 bases fitting TRBD1. CDR1 and CDR2 (germline): LGHNT, FRNRAP. Losses at the gene ends were 7 bases for V and 7 bases for J; bases not matched to a gene: 15. The CDR3 is 15 amino acids. The CDR3 DNA reads as TGTGCTAGTGCCCATTCCCTCACAGGGGCGGGTGGCTACACCTTC. Translation gives CASAHSLTGAGGYTF.

The rearrangement uses TRBV4-3 and TRBJ2-2; D might be TRBD1 (6 bases). Germline V gene data show CDR1 as LGHNA and CDR2 as YSLEER. The CDR3 totals 13 residues. Trimming pared 0 bases from V and 7 bases from J, leaving 6 bases between. Here the CDR3 reads CASSQEQGGELFF. CDR3 sequence (DNA): TGCGCCAGCAGCCAAGAACAGGGCGGGGAGCTGTTTTTT.

V and J are TRBV19 and TRBJ1-2; possible D gene TRBD1, 6 bases. Germline CDR1 and CDR2: LNHDA and SQIVND (reference sequence). The CDR3 covers 12 residues. The V and J ends lost 10 bases and 8 bases respectively, with 17 bases between them. CDR3 region: CATFAGAGGYTF. DNA for the CDR3: TGTGCCACCTTCGCAGGGGCTGGGGGCTACACCTTC.

This chain joins TRBV2 and TRBJ2-5, with a weak D call TRBD1 (7 bases). The germline V gene has CDR1 SNHLY and CDR2 FYNNEI. Trimming left V 6 bases short and J 2 bases short, with 10 bases between. The CDR3 totals 13 residues. CDR3 protein: CASSGGQQETQYF. In nucleotides, the CDR3 is TGTGCCAGCAGCGGGGGACAGCAAGAGACCCAGTACTTC.

V usage is TRBV4-1 and J usage is TRBJ2-5; 8 positions match TRBD1. From germline, CDR1 is MGHRA and CDR2 YSYEKL. This CDR3 has 16 amino acids. Trimming removed 0 bases from V and 2 bases from J; junction bases left unmatched: 5. CDR3 coding DNA: TGCGCCAGCAGCCAAGAAGGGGACAGGCGTCAAGAGACCCAGTACTTC. Translating gives CASSQEGDRRQETQYF.

The chain couples TRBV6-1 to TRBJ1-2; unclear D gene. The CDR3 has 14 residues. The V and J ends lost 2 bases and 2 bases respectively, with 9 bases between them. CDR1 is MNHNS and CDR2 is SASEGT in the germline V gene. The CDR3: CASSELSGNYGYTF. CDR3 sequence (DNA): TGTGCCAGCAGTGAACTATCAGGCAACTATGGCTACACCTTC.

The V and J genes are TRBV14 and TRBJ1-2, with no clear D. The V gene's germline CDR1 is SGHDN and CDR2 FVKESK. V lost 1 base, J lost 4 bases, and 13 bases lay in between. This CDR3 contains 15 residues. The DNA for the CDR3 is TGTGCCAGCAGCCAAGGAATCGGGGAGAGCTATGGCTACACCTTC. It codes for CASSQGIGESYGYTF. Drawing the rest from reference TRBV14 and TRBJ1-2, the complete variable domain is EAGVTQFPSHSVIEKGQTVTLRCDPISGHDNLYWYRRVMGKEIKFLLHFVKESKQDESGMPNNRFLAERTGGTYSTLKVQPAELEDSGVYFCASSQGIGESYGYTFGSGTRLTVV.

This chain joins TRBV7-2 and TRBJ2-3; the match to TRBD2 covers 11 bases. CDR3 size: 14 residues. Unmatched junction bases numbered 9, after V lost 5 bases and J lost 11 bases. The germline V gene encodes CDR1 SGHTA and CDR2 FQGNSA. The CDR3 nucleotides read TGTGCCAGCAGCCCACCCCCTCTAGCGGGGGGGCAGTATTTT. Translating it yields CASSPPPLAGGQYF.

The chain couples TRBV10-3 to TRBJ1-1; D unresolved. The CDR3 sequence is 14 residues long. The V and J ends lost 4 bases and 3 bases respectively, with 12 bases between them. Germline CDR1 is ENHRY and CDR2 is SYGVKD. CDR3 protein: CAISADVRDTEAFF. As DNA, the CDR3 is TGTGCCATCAGTGCCGACGTTCGGGACACTGAAGCTTTCTTT.

The rearrangement uses TRBV5-1 and TRBJ2-7; possibly TRBD1 for D (6 bases). Germline loops: CDR1 SGHRS, CDR2 YFSETQ. V gave up 4 bases and J gave up 1 base, with 15 bases separating them. CDR3 length: 15 residues. The CDR3 nucleotides are TGCGCCAGCAGCCCGACAGGACATCGGTCCTACGAGCAGTACTTC. Translation gives CASSPTGHRSYEQYF.

In this sample, this clone turned up a few times. The chain carries TRBV30 and TRBJ2-3, with 10 bases lining up with TRBD2. Germline assignment: CDR1 GTSNPN and CDR2 SVGIG (reference sequence). CDR3 size: 15 residues. The ends lost 1 base at V and 2 bases at J; junction bases unmatched: 3. The CDR3 here is CAWSESGGATDTQYF. The CDR3 bases are TGTGCCTGGAGTGAAAGCGGGGGGGCCACAGATACGCAGTATTTT.

This clone was picked up one time. V is TRBV4-3 and J is TRBJ2-7; a possible D gene is TRBD1 (6 bases). This CDR3 contains 17 residues. The germline V and J ends were trimmed by 0 bases and 3 bases, with 18 bases remaining between them. CDR1 LGHNA and CDR2 YSLEER come from the germline V gene. For the CDR3, the DNA is TGCGCCAGCAGCCAAGAGTATGGACCAGGGGTTGGCTACGAGCAGTACTTC. Its protein product is CASSQEYGPGVGYEQYF.

V and J are TRBV7-2 and TRBJ1-5; 9 positions agree with TRBD1. Germline lookup yields CDR1 SGHTA and CDR2 FQGNSA. The V segment lost 7 bases and the J segment 6 bases; nucleotides outside the gene matches: 7. This CDR3 contains 14 residues. This CDR3 reads CASTLQGARQPQHF. The CDR3 DNA is TGTGCCAGCACCCTACAGGGGGCTCGTCAGCCCCAGCATTTT.

This chain joins TRBV5-1 and TRBJ2-7, with D possibly TRBD1 on 5 matching bases. The CDR3 consists of 12 residues. Trimming stripped 4 bases from V and 7 bases from J, with 12 bases between. Germline CDR1 reads SGHRS; CDR2 reads YFSETQ. CDR3 sequence (DNA): TGCGCCAGCAGCACCCTTAGGGGAGAGCAGTACTTC. This sequence encodes CASSTLRGEQYF.

The chain employs TRBV6-5 and TRBJ1-3; D may be TRBD1 (5 bases). The germline V and J ends were trimmed by 5 bases and 2 bases, with 13 bases remaining between them. The CDR3 loop spans 15 amino acids. CDR1 MNHEY and CDR2 SVGAGI come from the germline V gene. In DNA form, the CDR3 reads TGTGCCAGCAGTACGGGGGGGGGACCTGGAAACACCATATATTTT. Protein product: CASSTGGGPGNTIYF.

The V call is TRBV4-2, the J call TRBJ2-6, with TRBD2 identical over 10 bases. The CDR3 loop spans 19 amino acids. Germline trimming cut 0 bases from V and 4 bases from J; bases unmatched to any gene: 9. CDR1 and CDR2 (germline): LGHNA, YNFKEQ. The DNA for the CDR3 is TGTGCCAGCAGCCAAGAGTCAGCGGGGGGGCCATCAGGGGCCAACGTCCTGACTTTC. Translating gives CASSQESAGGPSGANVLTF.